The 16 T cell receptor beta chains presented below share a single source sample, sequenced in a study of cytomegalovirus exposure and HLA in healthy donors. The PCR used 60 Vbeta and 13 Jbeta primers. Some clones are missing from TCRdb's copy, which holds only in-frame ones; the method was immunoSEQ multiplex PCR. The sample shows more than 85,000 clones, about 70% of them seen only once. Sequencing was carried out using PBMCs. The receptors originated from a man aged 25 to 40 in good health and CMV-seronegative.

About this clone: The sample holds other DNA sequences that translate to the same CDR3. J is TRBJ2-5 and V is TRBV29-1; 10 nucleotides match TRBD2. The V segment lost 4 bases and the J segment 1 base; nucleotides outside the gene matches: 6. This CDR3 contains 15 residues. The germline gives CDR1 SQVTM, CDR2 ANQGSEA. CDR3 DNA: TGCAGCGTTGCTCGACTAGCGGGTCCCCAAGAGACCCAGTACTTC. Encoded protein: CSVARLAGPQETQYF. The variable domain in full, completed from reference TRBV29-1 and TRBJ2-5, reads SAVISQKPSRDICQRGTSLTIQCQVDSQVTMMFWYRQQPGQSLTLIATANQGSEATYESGFVIDKFPISRPNLTFSTLTVSNMSPEDSSIYLCSVARLAGPQETQYFGPGTRLLVL.

J is TRBJ2-7 and V is TRBV19, with D possibly TRBD2 on 5 matching bases. CDR3 size: 18 residues. The V and J ends lost 4 bases and 2 bases respectively, with 24 bases between them. Germline CDR1 and CDR2: LNHDA and SQIVND (reference sequence). DNA of the CDR3: TGTGCCAGTAGTACCCGGAGGAGCGGTTCGCCCCCTACCTACGAGCAGTACTTC. It specifies CASSTRRSGSPPTYEQYF.

This clone was detected once. The chain recombines TRBV11-2 with TRBJ2-1, with 9 bases aligning to TRBD2. The germline V gene has CDR1 SGHAT and CDR2 FQNNGV. This CDR3 region has 15 residues. J lost 7 bases, V lost 3 bases, and 7 bases had no gene match. The CDR3 DNA follows: TGTGCCAGCAGCTTCTCCCCGACTAGCGGAAATGAGCAGTTCTTC. Amino acids: CASSFSPTSGNEQFF.

A note on this clone: One end of the junction fails to match germline, which may point to a read error. The chain uses TRBV7-2 and TRBJ2-5; D gene unclear. Per the germline V gene, CDR1 is SGHTA and CDR2 is FQGNSA. This CDR3 spans 14 amino acids. The CDR3 loop reads CASSQGGFSETQYF. The CDR3 bases are TGCGCCAGCAGCCAAGGCGGTTTCTCAGAGACCCAGTACTTC.

This clone was observed a few times. The chain joins TRBV2 to TRBJ1-6; a possible D gene is TRBD1 (5 bases). This CDR3 comprises 12 residues. Between the trimmed V and J ends, which lost 8 bases and 9 bases, there was a span of 11 bases. Germline CDR1 reads SNHLY; CDR2 reads FYNNEI. The CDR3 reads CASGGEVSPLHF. The CDR3 nucleotides are TGTGCCAGCGGAGGGGAGGTTTCACCCCTCCACTTT.

The rearrangement joins TRBV4-3 to TRBJ1-2; D possibly corresponds to TRBD1 (5 bases). Trimming took 1 base from V and 4 from J, leaving 13 bases between them. This CDR3 comprises 15 residues. In germline, CDR1 is LGHNA, CDR2 YSLEER. CDR3 region: CASSQGLVQGYGYTF. CDR3 nucleotides: TGCGCCAGCAGCCAAGGCTTAGTCCAGGGCTATGGCTACACCTTC.

The chain carries TRBV18 and TRBJ2-7; 7 bases align to TRBD1. J gave up 3 bases and V 1 base, and 3 bases lay outside the gene matches. Germline CDR1 KGHSH, CDR2 LQKENI. This CDR3 contains 14 residues. As DNA, the CDR3 is TGTGCCAGCTCACCACTTTGGGACAGCTACGAGCAGTACTTC. Its protein product is CASSPLWDSYEQYF.

A few counts support this clone. The DNA of the CDR3 is TGTGCCAGTAGTGATAGGGCCAGGGGAAACTATGGCTACACCTTC. Translating it yields CASSDRARGNYGYTF. This chain uses TRBV19 with TRBJ1-2; D is possibly TRBD1 (6 bases). In germline, CDR1 is LNHDA, CDR2 SQIVND (reference sequence). Trimming took 5 bases from V and 2 from J, leaving 15 bases between them. This CDR3 has 15 amino acids.

The count of this clone is one. The V gene is TRBV2, the J gene TRBJ2-3; tentative D call: TRBD2 (5 bases). Trimming left V 6 bases short and J 3 bases short, with 13 bases between. This CDR3 has 14 residues. Germline CDR1 reads SNHLY; CDR2 reads FYNNEI. The CDR3 region has the DNA TGTGCCAGCAGGGAAACTAGTAATACAGATACGCAGTATTTT. Protein: CASRETSNTDTQYF. The full variable domain, its missing parts supplied by reference TRBV2 and TRBJ2-3, is EPEVTQTPSHQVTQMGQEVILRCVPISNHLYFYWYRQILGQKVEFLVSFYNNEISEKSEIFDDQFSVERPDGSNFTLKIRSTKLEDSAMYFCASRETSNTDTQYFGPGTRLTVL.

The chain employs TRBV6-6 and TRBJ1-5, with 9 bases lining up with TRBD1. The germline gives CDR1 MNHNY, CDR2 SVGAGI (reference sequence). The trim removed 6 bases at V and 7 bases at J, leaving 4 bases unmatched. CDR3 length: 13 residues. CDR3 bases: TGTGCCAGCAGGACAGGGGGGTGGCAGCCCCAGCATTTT. Translated: CASRTGGWQPQHF.

This clone was found a few times. This chain links TRBV5-5 with TRBJ2-1, with D hard to call. Deletions cut 4 bases from V and 4 bases from J, with 9 bases between. There are 13 residues in the CDR3. Per germline, CDR1 SGHKS and CDR2 YYEKEE (reference sequence). CDR3 DNA sequence: TGTGCCAGCAGCCTTCGGAGATACAATGAGCAGTTCTTC. Its translation: CASSLRRYNEQFF.

V and J are TRBV2 and TRBJ2-4, with D uncertain. The CDR3 extends over 13 amino acids. V was clipped by 8 bases and J by 1 base, with 9 bases between them. The V gene's germline CDR1 is SNHLY and CDR2 FYNNEI. CDR3 amino acids: CASGPWAKNIQYF. CDR3 DNA sequence: TGTGCCAGCGGCCCTTGGGCCAAAAACATTCAGTACTTC.

This chain connects TRBV28 to TRBJ2-4; a weak D match, TRBD1 (5 bases). Trimming pared 3 bases from V and 0 bases from J, leaving 6 bases between. Germline lookup yields CDR1 MDHEN and CDR2 SYDVKM. CDR3 length: 14 amino acids. The CDR3 is CASSFRGAKNIQYF. The CDR3 DNA sequence: TGTGCCAGCAGTTTTAGGGGAGCCAAAAACATTCAGTACTTC.

Concerning this clone: Mismatch with germline at one junction end may stem from a read error. The chain is built from TRBV5-6 and TRBJ2-7, with D possibly TRBD1 on 6 matching bases. Germline V gene sequence: CDR1 SGHDT, CDR2 YYEEEE. The CDR3 extends over 12 amino acids. The CDR3 loop is CASSGWNGTSGF. CDR3 coding DNA: TGTGCCAGCAGCGGTTGGAACGGGACATCCGGCTTC.

A few counts support this clone. The V call is TRBV15, the J call TRBJ2-2; TRBD1 might be the D (6 bases). Trimming shortened V by 0 bases and J by 4 bases, and 9 bases separated the two germline ends. CDR1 is LNHNV and CDR2 is YYDKDF in the germline V gene (reference sequence). The CDR3 totals 15 residues. The CDR3: CATSRDVGATGELFF. The CDR3 DNA reads as TGTGCCACCAGCAGAGATGTGGGGGCCACCGGGGAGCTGTTTTTT.

The V gene is TRBV28, the J gene TRBJ2-7; 13 bases are shared with TRBD2. In germline, CDR1 is MDHEN, CDR2 SYDVKM. The CDR3 totals 17 residues. V shed 6 bases and J 4 bases; nucleotides not matched to a gene: 12. The chain's CDR3 is CASSSGLAGVSFYEQYF. CDR3 in DNA: TGTGCCAGCAGCTCCGGACTAGCGGGAGTTTCGTTTTACGAGCAGTACTTC.